These 24 T cell receptor beta chains share one sample of origin, sequenced in a study of T-cell reconstitution after alpha-beta-depleted transplantation in children. For TCRbeta, the library was prepared with unique molecular identifiers. TCRdb processed the PCR reads anew with MiXCR; each CDR3 protein has one entry. The sample contains about 600,000 distinct CDR3 sequences, approximately 22% of which appear only once. The sequencing here drew on PBMCs, mostly from graft donor cells, taken 360 days after TCRalphabeta/CD19-depleted stem cell transplant. Source of these receptors: a boy in the first two years of life who had a stem cell transplant for acute myeloid leukemia, so the T cells may come from the graft donor.

This clonotype was recorded at least ten times. The rearrangement links TRBV7-2 to TRBJ2-3, with 11 bases aligning to TRBD2. Germline CDR1 SGHTA, CDR2 FQGNSA. V dropped 5 bases and J dropped 7; count of bases not matched to a gene: 5. CDR3 length equals 14 residues. The CDR3 region has the DNA TGTGCCAGCAGCCGTAGCGGGGGGGGTCATACGCAGTATTTT. Translation: CASSRSGGGHTQYF.

This clonotype was observed a handful of times. The gene calls are TRBV6-5 and TRBJ1-6; weak D call: TRBD1 (5 bases). The CDR3 is 16 amino acids. Germline V CDR1 and CDR2: MNHEY, SVGAGI. V lost 0 bases, J lost 5 bases, and 11 bases lay in between. Here the CDR3 DNA reads TGTGCCAGCAGTTACTCTACCGGGGGGAATAATTCACCCCTCCACTTT. This sequence encodes CASSYSTGGNNSPLHF.

This clonotype was detected ten times or more. This chain links TRBV20-1 with TRBJ1-2; D remains unclear. V was shortened by 0 bases and J by 2 bases, with 10 bases between the two germline ends. The CDR3 has 14 amino acids. Germline CDR1 reads DFQATT; CDR2 reads SNEGSKA (reference sequence). The CDR3: CSARDGRLNYGYTF. The CDR3 region has the DNA TGCAGTGCTAGAGACGGCAGGCTCAACTATGGCTACACCTTC.

This clonotype was seen a few times. This chain joins TRBV7-9 and TRBJ2-1; the D gene is possibly TRBD1 (6 bases). CDR1 and CDR2 (germline): SEHNR, FQNEAQ (reference sequence). Trimming cost V 5 bases and J 10 bases, with 27 bases left between them. The CDR3 spans 17 residues. CDR3 protein: CASSPGATETAAGEQFF. CDR3 bases: TGTGCCAGCAGCCCAGGGGCCACGGAGACGGCCGCAGGCGAGCAGTTCTTC.

This clonotype was seen only a few times. CDR3: CSAREPGREQYV. CDR3 DNA sequence: TGCAGTGCTAGAGAACCAGGGAGAGAGCAGTACGTC. This sequence joins TRBV20-1 and TRBJ2-7; D is perhaps TRBD1 or TRBD2 (5 bases each). V shed 0 bases and J shed 7 bases, with 10 bases lying between them. CDR1 and CDR2 (germline): DFQATT, SNEGSKA (reference sequence). This CDR3 has 12 amino acids.

V gene TRBV24-1 combines with J gene TRBJ1-5; unclear D gene. This CDR3 has 14 amino acids. V gave up 0 bases and J gave up 1 base, with 3 bases separating them. Germline CDR1 reads KGHDR; CDR2 reads SFDVKD. The CDR3 DNA reads TGTGCCACCAGTGATTTGACGAGCAATCAGCCCCAGCATTTT. It translates to CATSDLTSNQPQHF.

The chain couples TRBV11-2 to TRBJ1-2, with 8 bases lining up with TRBD1. Trimming cost V 2 bases and J 4 bases; bases outside gene matches: 6. Germline CDR1 is SGHAT and CDR2 is FQNNGV. This CDR3 is built from 15 residues. CDR3 in DNA: TGTGCCAGCAGCTTATTTCAGGGGGCTACCTATGGCTACACCTTC. Translated: CASSLFQGATYGYTF.

This clonotype has a count of ten or more. This sequence joins TRBV7-9 and TRBJ2-7; tentative D call: TRBD1 (7 bases). V was shortened by 6 bases and J by 0 bases, with 15 bases between the two germline ends. Looked up from germline, CDR1 is SEHNR and CDR2 is FQNEAQ (reference sequence). The CDR3 is 15 residues long. The CDR3, as DNA: TGTGCCAGCAGTTTGGCAGGGGGGAGCTCCTACGAGCAGTACGTC. Protein sequence: CASSLAGGSSYEQYV.

This clonotype appeared many times. The chain combines TRBV4-3 with TRBJ2-3; 12 bases match TRBD2. V lost 3 bases to trimming and J lost 5 bases; unmatched junction nucleotides: 3. The CDR3 covers 15 residues. Germline CDR1 and CDR2: LGHNA and YSLEER. The CDR3 DNA is TGCGCCAGCAGCCAGTTACTAGCGGGGGGAGATACGCAGTATTTT. Protein: CASSQLLAGGDTQYF.

There are a few counts of this clonotype. V gene TRBV6-1 combines with J gene TRBJ2-2, with 10 positions matching TRBD2. CDR3 length: 14 amino acids. V lost 6 bases and J lost 4; bases outside the gene matches: 2. The germline V gene encodes CDR1 MNHNS and CDR2 SASEGT. CDR3 amino acids: CASSRTSGTGELFF. CDR3 nucleotide sequence: TGTGCCAGCAGCAGGACTAGCGGCACCGGGGAGCTGTTTTTT.

This clonotype was recorded a few times. The rearrangement uses TRBV5-5 and TRBJ1-5; D gene ambiguous. The germline gives CDR1 SGHKS, CDR2 YYEKEE (reference sequence). V was clipped by 0 bases and J by 0 bases, with 7 bases between them. The CDR3 covers 15 residues. The CDR3 DNA is TGTGCCAGCAGCTTGGGGCCAAATAGCAATCAGCCCCAGCATTTT. Its translation is CASSLGPNSNQPQHF.

The table lists this clonotype with a few counts. This chain links TRBV4-3 with TRBJ1-1; D remains unclear. Deletions cut 2 bases from V and 1 base from J, with 8 bases between. Germline assignment: CDR1 LGHNA and CDR2 YSLEER. The CDR3 sequence is 14 residues long. CDR3 amino acids: CASSQIEQNTEAFF. The CDR3 DNA sequence: TGCGCCAGCAGCCAAATAGAACAGAACACTGAAGCTTTCTTT.

In its sample, this clonotype was seen many times. The V call is TRBV11-2, the J call TRBJ2-5, with D perhaps TRBD1 (6 bases). V was trimmed by 4 bases and J by 2 bases, leaving 11 bases between them. The CDR3 covers 14 residues. Germline CDR1 reads SGHAT; CDR2 reads FQNNGV. In nucleotides, the CDR3 is TGTGCCAGCAGCTCAAACAGGGCGCAAGAGACCCAGTACTTC. Translating it yields CASSSNRAQETQYF.

The chain has TRBV20-1 and TRBJ2-1; D may be TRBD2 (6 bases). The CDR3 totals 17 residues. The germline CDR1 and CDR2 sequences are DFQATT and SNEGSKA (reference sequence). The V and J ends lost 1 base and 3 bases respectively, with 19 bases between them. CDR3 loop: CSARADLLAEYYNEQFF. The CDR3 DNA follows: TGCAGTGCTAGAGCAGACCTACTAGCCGAGTACTACAATGAGCAGTTCTTC.

This clonotype showed up just a few times. The rearrangement uses TRBV12-3 or TRBV12-4 and TRBJ1-1, with TRBD1 matching 8 bases. The CDR3 covers 13 residues. J was trimmed by 10 bases and V by 3 bases; bases with no gene match: 7. The CDR3 DNA reads TGTGCCAGCAGTTTCGCAGGGGGCGAGACAGCTTTCTTT. The encoded protein is CASSFAGGETAFF.

The genes are TRBV20-1 and TRBJ1-1, with D possibly TRBD1 on 5 matching bases. V was cut by 0 bases and J by 0 bases, with 11 bases left in between. Germline loops: CDR1 DFQATT, CDR2 SNEGSKA (reference sequence). This CDR3 region has 15 residues. The CDR3 protein is CSARDLQEMNTEAFF. The DNA for the CDR3 is TGCAGTGCTAGAGACCTACAGGAGATGAACACTGAAGCTTTCTTT.

The rearrangement links TRBV20-1 to TRBJ1-5; D perhaps matches TRBD1 (5 bases). Trimming took off 6 bases at V and 0 bases at J, with 15 bases between the two ends. Germline V gene sequence: CDR1 DFQATT, CDR2 SNEGSKA (reference sequence). The CDR3 length is 15 residues. The CDR3 spells CSAGWGGGSNQPQHF. CDR3 nucleotides: TGCAGTGCGGGGTGGGGCGGGGGTAGCAATCAGCCCCAGCATTTT.

The chain is built from TRBV6-5 and TRBJ2-5, with 7 nucleotides matching TRBD1. Per germline, CDR1 MNHEY and CDR2 SVGAGI. The CDR3 loop spans 15 amino acids. The J segment lost 2 bases and the V segment lost 2 bases, leaving 5 bases of the junction unmatched. CDR3 sequence reads: CASSYTTGWQETQYF. For the CDR3, the DNA is TGTGCCAGCAGTTACACGACAGGGTGGCAAGAGACCCAGTACTTC.

V and J are TRBV28 and TRBJ2-7, with TRBD1 as a possible D gene (6 bases). V lost 3 bases and J 0 bases, leaving 9 bases between the germline ends. The CDR3 runs to 14 residues. CDR1 MDHEN and CDR2 SYDVKM come from the germline V gene. Written as DNA, the CDR3 is TGTGCCAGCAGTTTGTGGGGGCTCTCCTACGAGCAGTACTTC. Translation gives CASSLWGLSYEQYF.

CDR3 residues: CASSWGLGTGYTF. The DNA for the CDR3 is TGCGCCAGCAGTTGGGGTCTGGGGACAGGCTACACCTTC. The chain joins TRBV10-2 to TRBJ1-2, with D perhaps TRBD1 (6 bases). Germline CDR1 and CDR2: WSHSY and SAAADI. V was clipped by 5 bases and J by 8 bases, with 15 bases between them. The CDR3 has 13 amino acids.

This clonotype was detected only a few times. One end of the junction is discordant with germline, which a read error may explain. This chain uses TRBV20-1 with TRBJ2-1, with TRBD2 matching over 10 bases. There are 16 residues in the CDR3. Germline V lookup: CDR1 DFQATT, CDR2 SNEGSKA (reference sequence). CDR3 DNA: TGCTGTGCGCCAAAGTCGCCGGGACTAGCGTTCATTGAGCAGTTCTTC. This translates into CCAPKSPGLAFIEQFF.

This clonotype has just a few counts. The rearrangement links TRBV25-1 to TRBJ1-1; TRBD1 is a possible D gene (5 bases). CDR3 size: 14 residues. Germline lookup yields CDR1 MGHDK and CDR2 SYGVNS. Between the trimmed V and J ends, which lost 2 bases and 1 base, there was a span of 8 bases. The CDR3 DNA reads TGTGCCAGCAGTGAAGTGGACAAGAACACTGAAGCTTTCTTT. It is translated as CASSEVDKNTEAFF.

V is TRBV28 and J is TRBJ2-7; D call uncertain. Between the trimmed V and J ends, which lost 4 bases and 4 bases, there was a span of 11 bases. Germline CDR1 reads MDHEN; CDR2 reads SYDVKM. The CDR3 is 13 amino acids. CDR3 sequence: CASSSPAQYEQYF. The CDR3 DNA is TGTGCCAGCAGTTCTCCAGCGCAATACGAGCAGTACTTC.

This clonotype was picked up many times. The rearrangement joins TRBV4-3 to TRBJ2-1; D unclear. V lost 0 bases to trimming and J lost 8 bases, with 17 bases between them. Germline CDR1 is LGHNA and CDR2 is YSLEER. The CDR3 is 16 residues long. CDR3 nucleotide sequence: TGCGCCAGCAGCCAAGAGAAGGCGGCAGCGAACTATGAGCAGTTCTTC. Protein product: CASSQEKAAANYEQFF.